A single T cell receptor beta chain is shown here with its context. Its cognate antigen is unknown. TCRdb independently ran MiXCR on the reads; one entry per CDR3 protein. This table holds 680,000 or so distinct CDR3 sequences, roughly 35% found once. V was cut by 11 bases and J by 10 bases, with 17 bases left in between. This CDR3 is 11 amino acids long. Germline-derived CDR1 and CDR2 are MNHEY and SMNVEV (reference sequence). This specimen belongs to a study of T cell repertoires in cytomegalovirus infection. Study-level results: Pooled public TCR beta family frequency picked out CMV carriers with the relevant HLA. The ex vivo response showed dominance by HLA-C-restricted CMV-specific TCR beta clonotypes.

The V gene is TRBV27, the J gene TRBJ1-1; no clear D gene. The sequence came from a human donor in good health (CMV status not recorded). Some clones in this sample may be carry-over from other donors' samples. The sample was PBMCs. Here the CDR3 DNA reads TGTGCCGGGTACAGCTACAGAGGAGCTTTCTTT. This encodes CAGYSYRGAFF.